This paragraph covers one TCR beta chain sequence. Antigen: not known. Method: immunoSEQ multiplex PCR; TCRdb's copy keeps in-frame clones and lacks some. The sample lists some 70,000 clones, 88% occurring once. The entry originates in a study of chemoradiotherapy in HPV16-positive cancers. Findings of the study overall: Candidate HPV-specific clones and E7-related TCR motifs grew in tumor during treatment. In HPV16-positive patients, HPV-responsive T-cell expansion tracked better recurrence-free survival.

The CDR3 runs to 16 residues. The germline gives CDR1 SGHKS, CDR2 YYEKEE (reference sequence). The V gene lost 4 bases and the J gene lost 1 base, with 18 bases spanning the gap. Repertoires were sampled repeatedly during chemoradiotherapy. The input for sequencing was blood, taken from a patient who underwent chemoradiotherapy. The chain recombines TRBV5-5 with TRBJ2-7, with D possibly matching TRBD2 (6 bases). The sequence was obtained from a human donor with HPV-associated anogenital cancer. This CDR3 is CASSPEGVGRSYEQYF. Here the CDR3 DNA reads TGTGCCAGCAGCCCGGAGGGTGTAGGACGGTCCTACGAGCAGTACTTC.